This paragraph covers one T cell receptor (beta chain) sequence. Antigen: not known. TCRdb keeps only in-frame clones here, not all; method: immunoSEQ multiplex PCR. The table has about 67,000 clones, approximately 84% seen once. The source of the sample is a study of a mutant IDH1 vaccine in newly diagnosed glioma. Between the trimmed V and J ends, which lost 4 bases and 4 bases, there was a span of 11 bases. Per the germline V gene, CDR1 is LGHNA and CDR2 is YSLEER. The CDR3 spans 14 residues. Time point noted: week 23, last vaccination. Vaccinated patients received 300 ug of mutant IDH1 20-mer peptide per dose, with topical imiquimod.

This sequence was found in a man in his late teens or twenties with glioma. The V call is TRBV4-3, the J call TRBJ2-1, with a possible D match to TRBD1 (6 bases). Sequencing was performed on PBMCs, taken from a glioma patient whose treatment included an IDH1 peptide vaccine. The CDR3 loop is CASSLRGGYNEQFF. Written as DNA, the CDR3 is TGCGCCAGCAGCCTCCGAGGGGGTTACAATGAGCAGTTCTTC.